A selection of T cell receptor beta chains follows, all from one sample in a study of cytomegalovirus exposure and HLA in healthy donors. Sequencing used immunoSEQ multiplex PCR; TCRdb keeps in-frame clones, though not all of them. The table records 130,000 or so clones, approximately 72% of them present only once. Material for sequencing was PBMCs. All receptors come from an older woman in good health and CMV-seronegative. CDR3s leave out the opening cysteine and the closing phenylalanine or tryptophan. D genes are given only for firm matches. Some rows mark clone size as missing; the rest say once, few, many or name a class of expanded clone.

D,J,size,V,CDR3
NA,TRBJ2-3,NA,TRBV15,ATSGDSSRADTQY
NA,TRBJ1-6,NA,TRBV7-2,ASSLEPPGRGNSPLH
NA,TRBJ1-5,NA,TRBV7-8,ASSSGSVEPQH
NA,TRBJ1-1,NA,TRBV2,ASSALTATRTEAF
NA,TRBJ1-1,NA,TRBV14,ASSQDRGRRADTEAF
TRBD1,TRBJ1-2,NA,TRBV19,ASSIRGQGNYGYT
TRBD2,TRBJ2-3,NA,TRBV7-7,ASARLAGPTDTQY
TRBD1,TRBJ2-7,NA,TRBV4-2,ASSPSGTGYEQY
NA,TRBJ2-1,NA,TRBV4-3,ASSQEGRSYNEQF
TRBD1,TRBJ1-5,NA,TRBV4-2,ASSLKGQGGNQPQH
NA,TRBJ1-2,NA,TRBV10-3,AISESGLYYGYT
NA,TRBJ2-1,NA,TRBV6-6,ASSYHDLSSYNEQF
TRBD2,TRBJ2-1,NA,TRBV5-1,ASSLLVAGSSYNEQF
TRBD2,TRBJ2-1,NA,TRBV7-9,ASTRRRTSGNFPYNEQF
NA,TRBJ1-4,NA,TRBV10-1,ASTGEKLF
TRBD1,TRBJ2-7,once,TRBV18,ASSQTGQGGYEQY
TRBD1,TRBJ2-5,many,TRBV7-9,ASSFFDREETQY
TRBD2,TRBJ2-1,once,TRBV19,ASRGGLAGEGEQF
TRBD1,TRBJ1-1,NA,TRBV9,ASSVAPQGADTEAF
NA,TRBJ2-5,NA,TRBV10-1,ASSGVDQETQY
NA,TRBJ2-1,NA,TRBV12-2,ASRTTEANEQF
TRBD1,TRBJ2-2,NA,TRBV14,ASSQGYRGSGELF
NA,TRBJ2-5,NA,TRBV5-4,ASSLATTETQY
TRBD1,TRBJ1-2,NA,TRBV7-2,ASSPDRWYGYT
TRBD2,TRBJ2-1,few,TRBV6-4,ASSGRLAAEQF
NA,TRBJ1-6,NA,TRBV7-2,ASSFPNSPLH
TRBD1,TRBJ1-1,few,TRBV2,ASGTGVGIQAF
NA,TRBJ1-3,NA,TRBV7-2,ASRYSGNTIY
NA,TRBJ1-5,few,TRBV19,ASSIDGTGQPQH
TRBD1,TRBJ1-3,NA,TRBV5-1,ASSLVTGGQTPGSGNTIY